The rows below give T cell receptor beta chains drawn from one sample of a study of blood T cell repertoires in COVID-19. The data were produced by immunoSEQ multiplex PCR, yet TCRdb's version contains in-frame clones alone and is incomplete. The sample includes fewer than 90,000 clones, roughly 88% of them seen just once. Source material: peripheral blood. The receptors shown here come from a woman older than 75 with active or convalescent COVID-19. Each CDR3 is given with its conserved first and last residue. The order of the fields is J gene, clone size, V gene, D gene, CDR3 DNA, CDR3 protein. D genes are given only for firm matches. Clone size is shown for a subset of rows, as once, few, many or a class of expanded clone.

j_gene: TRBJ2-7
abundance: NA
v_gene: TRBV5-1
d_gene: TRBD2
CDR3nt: TGCGCCAGCAGCTTGGGGACTAGTTGGTCGTACGAGCAGTACTTC
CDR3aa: CASSLGTSWSYEQYF

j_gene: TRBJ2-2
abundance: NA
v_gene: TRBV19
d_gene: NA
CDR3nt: TGTGCCAGTAGGAGTGGGCCCGGAGGGAACACCGGGGAGCTGTTTTTT
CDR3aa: CASRSGPGGNTGELFF

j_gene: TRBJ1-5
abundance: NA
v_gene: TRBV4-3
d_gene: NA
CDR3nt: TGCGCCAGCAGCCAAGAAGGGGGTTATCAGCCCCAGCATTTT
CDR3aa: CASSQEGGYQPQHF

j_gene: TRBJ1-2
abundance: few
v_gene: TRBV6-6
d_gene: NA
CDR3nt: TGTGCCAGCAGTTACCCAGGGGTTGGCTACACCTTC
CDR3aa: CASSYPGVGYTF

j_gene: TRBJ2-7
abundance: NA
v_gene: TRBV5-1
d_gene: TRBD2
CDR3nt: TGCGCCAGCAGACCGGGGGGGAGCACCTACGAGCAGTACTTC
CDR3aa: CASRPGGSTYEQYF

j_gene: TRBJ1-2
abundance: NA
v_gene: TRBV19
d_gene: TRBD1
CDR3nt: TGTGCCAGTAGTCCGATCTTACAGGGGGCTGGAAATGGCTACACCTTC
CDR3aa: CASSPILQGAGNGYTF

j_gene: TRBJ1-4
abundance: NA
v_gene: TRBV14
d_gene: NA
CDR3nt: TGTGCCAGCAGCCAAGAGTTGGGGGGACTCGGGGAAAAACTGTTTTTT
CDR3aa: CASSQELGGLGEKLFF

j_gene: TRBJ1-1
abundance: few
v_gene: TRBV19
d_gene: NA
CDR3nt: TGTGCCAGTAACAATGGACTACTTGGCACTGAAGCTTTCTTT
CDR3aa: CASNNGLLGTEAFF

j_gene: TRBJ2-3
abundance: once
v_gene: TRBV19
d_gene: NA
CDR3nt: TGTGCCAGTAGTATTGCGCGGGGGCACACAGATACGCAGTATTTT
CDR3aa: CASSIARGHTDTQYF

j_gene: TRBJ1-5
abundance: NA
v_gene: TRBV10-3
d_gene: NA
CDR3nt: TGTGCCATCAGCGCCCAGAATAGCAATCAGCCCCAGCATTTT
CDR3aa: CAISAQNSNQPQHF

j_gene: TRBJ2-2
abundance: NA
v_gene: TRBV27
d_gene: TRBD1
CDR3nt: TGTGCCAGCAGCAAAAATTGGGGGACAGGGAGCACCGGGGAGCTGTTTTTT
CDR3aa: CASSKNWGTGSTGELFF

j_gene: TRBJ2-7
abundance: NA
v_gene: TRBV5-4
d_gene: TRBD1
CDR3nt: TGTGCCAGCAGATCGGGACAGGGAGGGATGGGCGAGCAGTACTTC
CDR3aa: CASRSGQGGMGEQYF

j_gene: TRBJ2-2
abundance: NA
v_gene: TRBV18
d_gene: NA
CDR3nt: TGTGCCAGCTCACTTCGACAGGACCCCGGGGAGCTGTTTTTT
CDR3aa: CASSLRQDPGELFF

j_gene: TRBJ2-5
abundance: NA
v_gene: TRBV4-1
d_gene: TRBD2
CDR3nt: TGCGCCAGCAGCCAAGATGTCGGTAGCGGGGGGAAAGAGACCCAGTACTTC
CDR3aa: CASSQDVGSGGKETQYF

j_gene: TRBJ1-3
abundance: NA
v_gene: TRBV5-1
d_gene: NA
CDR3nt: TGCGCCAGCAGCTTGTTCTCCGGAAACACCATATATTTT
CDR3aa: CASSLFSGNTIYF

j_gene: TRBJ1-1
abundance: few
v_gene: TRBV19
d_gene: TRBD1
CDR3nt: TGTGCCAGTAGTATCTACCGACAGGGAAGCTCAAACACTGAAGCTTTCTTT
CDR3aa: CASSIYRQGSSNTEAFF

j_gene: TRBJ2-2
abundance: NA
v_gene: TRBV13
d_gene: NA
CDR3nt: TGTGCCAGCAGCCCCCCGGGACACCTCACCGGGGAGCTGTTTTTT
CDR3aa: CASSPPGHLTGELFF

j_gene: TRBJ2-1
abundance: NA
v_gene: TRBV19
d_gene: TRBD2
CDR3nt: TGTGCCAGTAGTATAGAACGGGGGGGTAGTGAGCAGTTCTTC
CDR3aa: CASSIERGGSEQFF

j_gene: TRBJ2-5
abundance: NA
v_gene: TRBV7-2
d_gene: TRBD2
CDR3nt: TGTGCCAGCAGCTTGAAGCGGGGGGGCCAGGAGACCCAGTACTTC
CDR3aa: CASSLKRGGQETQYF

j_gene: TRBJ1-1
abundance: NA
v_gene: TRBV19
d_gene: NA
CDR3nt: TGTGCCAGTAGCCTCCTTTCTGAAGCTTTCTTT
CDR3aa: CASSLLSEAFF

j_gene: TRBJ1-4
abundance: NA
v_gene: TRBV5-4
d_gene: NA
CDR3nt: TGTGCCAGCAGCTTAACTGCCCACAGGACCCTTAATGAAAAACTGTTTTTT
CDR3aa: CASSLTAHRTLNEKLFF

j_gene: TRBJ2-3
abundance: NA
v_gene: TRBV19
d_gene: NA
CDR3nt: TGTGCCAGTAGTATATACCTCCCCTACAGGGAAAGCACAGATACGCAGTATTTT
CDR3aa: CASSIYLPYRESTDTQYF

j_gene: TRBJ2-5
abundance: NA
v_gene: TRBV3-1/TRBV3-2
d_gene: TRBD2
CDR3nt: TGTGCCAGCAGCAAGGCGGGGGGTTCCCAGAGGAGCTCCCAGTACTTC
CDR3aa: CASSKAGGSQRSSQYF

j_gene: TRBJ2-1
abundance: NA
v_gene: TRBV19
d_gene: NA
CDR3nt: TGTGCCTCGGGAGTAGGGTACAATGAGCAGTTCTTC
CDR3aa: CASGVGYNEQFF

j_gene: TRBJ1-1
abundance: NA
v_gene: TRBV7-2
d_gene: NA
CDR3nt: TGTGCCAGCAGCAGCAGGGTGGGGATCGGTGAAGCTTTCTTT
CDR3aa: CASSSRVGIGEAFF

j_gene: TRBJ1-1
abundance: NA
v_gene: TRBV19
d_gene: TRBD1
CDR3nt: TGTGCCAGTAGTATTCGGACAGGGGGCCACGGGGCTGAAGCTTTCTTT
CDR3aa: CASSIRTGGHGAEAFF

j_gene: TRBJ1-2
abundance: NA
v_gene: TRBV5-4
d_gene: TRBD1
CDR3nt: TGTGCCAGCAGCTGGGACAGGAAAAGCTATGGCTACACCTTC
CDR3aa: CASSWDRKSYGYTF

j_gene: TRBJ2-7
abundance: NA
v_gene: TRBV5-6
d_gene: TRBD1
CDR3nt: TGTGCCAGCAGCTACGACAGGGTCCACGAGCAGTACTTC
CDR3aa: CASSYDRVHEQYF

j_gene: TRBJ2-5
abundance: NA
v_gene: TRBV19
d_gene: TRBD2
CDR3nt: TGTGCCAGTAGTTGGGGACTAGCGGGGGAGACCCAGTACTTC
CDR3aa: CASSWGLAGETQYF

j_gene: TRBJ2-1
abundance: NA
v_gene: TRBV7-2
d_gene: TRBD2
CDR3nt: TGTGCCAGCAGCTTGCCGAAACTAGCGTACCCATACAATGAGCAGTTCTTC
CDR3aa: CASSLPKLAYPYNEQFF

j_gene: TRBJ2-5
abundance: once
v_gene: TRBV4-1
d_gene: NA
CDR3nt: TGCGCCAGCAGCCAAGAGACTAGGGGAGAGACCCAGTACTTC
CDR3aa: CASSQETRGETQYF

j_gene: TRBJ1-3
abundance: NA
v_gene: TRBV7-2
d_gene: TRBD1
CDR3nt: TGTGCCAGCAGGCCGACAGGGGGTAGTACGTGGAGAGGAAACACCATATATTTT
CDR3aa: CASRPTGGSTWRGNTIYF

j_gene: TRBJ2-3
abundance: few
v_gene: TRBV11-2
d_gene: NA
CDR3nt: TGTGCCAGCAGCTTAGATCGAGCAACAGATACGCAGTATTTT
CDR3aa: CASSLDRATDTQYF